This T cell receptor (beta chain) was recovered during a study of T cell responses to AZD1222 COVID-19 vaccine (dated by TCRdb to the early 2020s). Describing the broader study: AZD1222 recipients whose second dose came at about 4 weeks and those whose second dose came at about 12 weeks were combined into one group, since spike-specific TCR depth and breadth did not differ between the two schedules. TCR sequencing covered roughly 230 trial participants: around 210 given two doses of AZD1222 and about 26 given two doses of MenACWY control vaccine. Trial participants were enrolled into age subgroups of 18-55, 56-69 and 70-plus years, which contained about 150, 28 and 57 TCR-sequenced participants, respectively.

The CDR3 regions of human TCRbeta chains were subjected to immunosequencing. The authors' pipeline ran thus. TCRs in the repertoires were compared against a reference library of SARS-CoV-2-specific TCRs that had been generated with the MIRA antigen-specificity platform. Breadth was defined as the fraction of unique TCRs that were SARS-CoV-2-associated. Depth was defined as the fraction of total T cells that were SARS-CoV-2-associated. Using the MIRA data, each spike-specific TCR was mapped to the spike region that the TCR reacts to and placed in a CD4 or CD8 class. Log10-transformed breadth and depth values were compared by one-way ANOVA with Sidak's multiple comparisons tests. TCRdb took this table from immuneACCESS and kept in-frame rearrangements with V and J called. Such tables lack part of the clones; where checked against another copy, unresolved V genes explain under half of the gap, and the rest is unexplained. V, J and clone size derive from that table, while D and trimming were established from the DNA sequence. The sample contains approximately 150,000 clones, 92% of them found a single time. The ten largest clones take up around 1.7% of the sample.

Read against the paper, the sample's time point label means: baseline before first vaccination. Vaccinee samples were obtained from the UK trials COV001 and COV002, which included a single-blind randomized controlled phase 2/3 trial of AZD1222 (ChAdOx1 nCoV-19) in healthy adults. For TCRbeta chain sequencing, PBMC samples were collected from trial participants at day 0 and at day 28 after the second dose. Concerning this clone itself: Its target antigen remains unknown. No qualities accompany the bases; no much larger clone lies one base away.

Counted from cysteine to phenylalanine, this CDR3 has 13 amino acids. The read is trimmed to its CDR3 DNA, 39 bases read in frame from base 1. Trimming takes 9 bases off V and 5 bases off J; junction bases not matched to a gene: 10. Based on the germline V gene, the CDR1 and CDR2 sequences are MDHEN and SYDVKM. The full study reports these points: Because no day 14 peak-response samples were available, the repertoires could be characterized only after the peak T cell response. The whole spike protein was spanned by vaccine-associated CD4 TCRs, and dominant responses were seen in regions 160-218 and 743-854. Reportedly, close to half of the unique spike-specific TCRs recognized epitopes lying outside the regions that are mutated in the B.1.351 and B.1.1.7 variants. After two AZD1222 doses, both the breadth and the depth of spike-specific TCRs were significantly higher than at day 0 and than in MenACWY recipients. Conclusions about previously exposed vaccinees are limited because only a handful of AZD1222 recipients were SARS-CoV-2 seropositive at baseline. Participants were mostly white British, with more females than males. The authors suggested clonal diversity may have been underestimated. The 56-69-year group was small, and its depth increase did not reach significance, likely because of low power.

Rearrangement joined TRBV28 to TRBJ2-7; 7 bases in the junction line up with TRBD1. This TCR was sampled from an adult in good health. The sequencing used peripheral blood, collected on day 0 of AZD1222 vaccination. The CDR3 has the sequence CASSWTGRDEQYF. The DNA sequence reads TGTGCCAGTTCCTGGACAGGTAGGGACGAGCAGTACTTC. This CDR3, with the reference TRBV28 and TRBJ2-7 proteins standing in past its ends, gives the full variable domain DVKVTQSSRYLVKRTGEKVFLECVQDMDHENMFWYRQDPGLGLRLIYFSYDVKMKEKGDIPEGYSVSREKKERFSLILESASTNQTSMYLCASSWTGRDEQYFGPGTRLTVT.